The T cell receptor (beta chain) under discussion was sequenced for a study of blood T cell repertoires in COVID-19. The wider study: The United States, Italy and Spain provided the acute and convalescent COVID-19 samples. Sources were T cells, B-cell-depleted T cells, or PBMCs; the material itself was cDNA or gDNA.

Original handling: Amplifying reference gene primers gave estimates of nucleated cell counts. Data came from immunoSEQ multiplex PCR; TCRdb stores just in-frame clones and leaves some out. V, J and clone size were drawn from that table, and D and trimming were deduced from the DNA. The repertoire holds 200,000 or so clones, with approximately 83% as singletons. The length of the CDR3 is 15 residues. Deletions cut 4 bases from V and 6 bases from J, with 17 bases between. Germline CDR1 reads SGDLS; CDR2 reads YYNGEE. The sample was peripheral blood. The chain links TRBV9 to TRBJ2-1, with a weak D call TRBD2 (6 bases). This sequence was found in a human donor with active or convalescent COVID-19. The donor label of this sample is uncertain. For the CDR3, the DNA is TGTGCCAGCAGCCCCCCCGGGGGATGGAGCAATGAGCAGTTCTTC. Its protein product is CASSPPGGWSNEQFF.